A selection of T cell receptor beta chains follows, all from one sample in a study of blood T cells in healthy people across ages. In TCRdb, the 5' RACE reads were re-called with MiXCR into one record per CDR3 protein. The sample yields under 1,100,000 distinct CDR3 sequences, 25% seen once. This sample also belongs to another study, concerning T cells of mothers and their children.

The sample comprised blood. The receptors derive from a girl aged 2 to 10 in good health. Each CDR3 is given with its conserved first and last residue. D genes are given only for firm matches. Expanded clones get a size class; other rows say once, few or many, or leave the size out.

j_call d_call v_call clone_size cdr3_aa cdr3_nt
TRBJ1-5 . TRBV7-2 . CASSLGQSRNQPQHF TGTGCCAGCAGCTTAGGACAGAGCAGAAATCAGCCCCAGCATTTT
TRBJ2-7 TRBD1 TRBV27 . CASVAYRDSLYEQYF TGTGCCAGCGTAGCCTACCGGGACAGTCTCTACGAGCAGTACTTC
TRBJ1-1 . TRBV5-1 . CASSLPQGESLPNTEAFF TGCGCCAGCAGCCTACCCCAGGGAGAGTCCCTTCCGAACACTGAAGCTTTCTTT
TRBJ2-7 TRBD2 TRBV2 . CASGVPHGGRARYEQCF TGTGCCAGCGGAGTTCCCCACGGCGGGAGGGCCCGGTACGAGCAGTGCTTC
TRBJ2-3 . TRBV19 . CASSISRGDTQYF TGTGCCAGTAGTATAAGCAGGGGCGATACGCAGTATTTT
TRBJ2-5 . TRBV2 once CASSEDRVGVWATQYF TGTGCCAGCAGTGAAGACCGGGTTGGTGTCTGGGCTACCCAGTACTTC
TRBJ2-5 . TRBV29-1 few CSVDGDRETQYF TGCAGCGTTGATGGTGACCGGGAGACCCAGTACTTC
TRBJ2-5 . TRBV20-1 . CSARDGEREQYF TGCAGTGCTAGAGATGGGGAGAGAGAGCAGTACTTC
TRBJ2-2 TRBD2 TRBV9 . CASSYGLAGETGELFF TGTGCCAGCAGCTACGGACTAGCGGGAGAGACCGGGGAGCTGTTTTTT
TRBJ2-1 TRBD1 TRBV3-1 many CASSPRPTGHNEQFF TGTGCCAGCAGCCCCCGCCCGACAGGGCACAATGAGCAGTTCTTC
TRBJ1-2 . TRBV3-1 . CASSSHSTGSQVANYGYTF TGTGCCAGCAGCTCCCACTCGACGGGATCTCAGGTGGCTAACTATGGCTACACCTTC
TRBJ1-1 . TRBV29-1 few CSVRGITEAFF TGCAGCGTTAGGGGTATCACTGAAGCTTTCTTT
TRBJ2-3 . TRBV20-1 . CSVRFLGSPRGDTQYF TGCAGTGTTAGATTTTTAGGGAGTCCTCGGGGGGATACGCAGTATTTT
TRBJ1-4 . TRBV4-1 many CASSQGFEKLFF TGCGCCAGCAGCCAAGGATTTGAAAAACTGTTTTTT
TRBJ1-1 . TRBV10-3 . CAISDVLNTEAFF TGTGCCATCAGCGATGTTCTGAACACTGAAGCTTTCTTT
TRBJ1-4 TRBD1 TRBV12-3/TRBV12-4 . CASTTGAVNEKLFF TGTGCCAGCACCACAGGGGCGGTTAATGAAAAACTGTTTTTT
TRBJ2-5 . TRBV7-3 . CASSLRGGRGETQYF TGTGCCAGCAGCTTAAGGGGCGGGCGCGGAGAGACCCAGTACTTC